The clone carrying this TCR beta chain has ten or more counts. These data originate in a study of Graves' ophthalmopathy and Graves' hyperthyroidism. The CDR3 is 15 amino acids. The V gene's germline CDR1 is SGHVS and CDR2 FQNEAQ. The V gene lost 2 bases and the J gene lost 1 base, with 9 bases spanning the gap. The TCR beta CDR3 regions underwent amplification from RNA transcripts. HTBI-primed first-round RT-PCR preceded second-round multiplex PCR. TCRdb reprocessed the multiplex PCR reads with MiXCR, giving one entry per CDR3 protein. The sample has roughly 1.1 million distinct CDR3 sequences; less than 45% are singletons.

This receptor was taken from an adult man with Graves' hyperthyroidism. The V and J genes are TRBV7-8 and TRBJ1-5; a possible D gene is TRBD1 (6 bases). Sequenced input: peripheral blood or thyroid tissue (not recorded which). In DNA form, the CDR3 reads TGTGCCAGCAGCTTACCGGGGGCAAGCAATCAGCCCCAGCATTTT. It codes for CASSLPGASNQPQHF.